These 28 T cell receptor beta chains share one sample of origin, sequenced in a study of cytomegalovirus exposure and HLA in healthy donors. PCR amplification relied on 60 Vbeta primers (plus 13 Jbeta primers). Measured with immunoSEQ multiplex PCR; TCRdb has only the in-frame clones, and not every one. The table has 150,000 to 250,000 clones, 75% to 85% seen once. Sequenced input: PBMCs. All receptors come from a woman between 45 and 65 years old in good health and CMV-seropositive.

The chain joins TRBV9 to TRBJ2-7; TRBD2 agrees at 7 bases. The CDR3 has 14 residues. The germline CDR1 and CDR2 sequences are SGDLS and YYNGEE. The junction had 5 bases not matched to a gene; V was cut back by 0 bases and J by 5 bases. For the CDR3, the DNA is TGTGCCAGCAGCGTAGGGGCTAGCGGAAACGAGCAGTACTTC. Protein: CASSVGASGNEQYF.

The chain has TRBV6-9 and TRBJ2-4; D remains ambiguous. CDR3 size: 19 residues. V was pared by 1 base and J by 3 bases, with 22 bases between. CDR1 is MNHGY, CDR2 SVAAGI, per germline. CDR3 DNA: TGTGCCAGCAGTTATTGGCCCAGGAATTCTTTTGGTGGCAAAAACATTCAGTACTTC. Protein product: CASSYWPRNSFGGKNIQYF.

The chain recombines TRBV5-6 with TRBJ1-2, with D tentatively TRBD1 (5 bases). This CDR3 is 19 amino acids long. Germline V gene sequence: CDR1 SGHDT, CDR2 YYEEEE. Trimming took off 2 bases at V and 0 bases at J, with 23 bases between the two ends. The CDR3 here is CASSFFTSRSGAANYGYTF. CDR3 DNA sequence: TGTGCCAGCAGCTTTTTTACTTCACGGAGCGGGGCCGCTAACTATGGCTACACCTTC.

V usage is TRBV6-5 and J usage is TRBJ1-6, with D perhaps matching TRBD1 (6 bases). Germline CDR1 is MNHEY and CDR2 is SVGAGI. Trimming removed 2 bases at V and 8 bases at J, with 13 bases between. This CDR3 spans 15 amino acids. CDR3 sequence reads: CASSYTRGVDSPLHF. Written as DNA, the CDR3 is TGTGCCAGCAGTTACACCAGGGGCGTTGATTCACCCCTCCACTTT.

This clone was detected a few times. CDR3 region: CASSLGQGKRTDTQYF. The CDR3 DNA follows: TGTGCCAGCAGCTTGGGACAGGGGAAGCGTACAGATACGCAGTATTTT. The chain combines TRBV11-2 with TRBJ2-3; 10 nucleotides agree with TRBD1. Germline V CDR1 and CDR2: SGHAT, FQNNGV. V shed 3 bases, J shed 3 bases, and the junction held 6 bases outside the gene matches. The CDR3 is 16 residues long.

This rearrangement joins TRBV6-5 to TRBJ2-7; 8 nucleotides match TRBD1. V was clipped by 4 bases and J by 2 bases; unmatched bases: 7. Germline V gives CDR1 MNHEY, CDR2 SVGAGI. The CDR3 is made up of 15 amino acids. CDR3 protein: CASSSPGGSTYEQYF. CDR3 coding DNA: TGTGCCAGCAGTTCCCCAGGGGGCTCGACCTACGAGCAGTACTTC.

The J gene is TRBJ1-2, the V gene TRBV4-1; 8 nucleotides line up with TRBD1. CDR3 length: 15 residues. Germline V lookup: CDR1 MGHRA, CDR2 YSYEKL. The V gene end was trimmed by 2 bases and the J gene end by 4 bases; junction bases not matched to a gene: 6. The CDR3 nucleotides read TGCGCCAGCAGCCAACCGGGACAGGCTATCTATGGCTACACCTTC. This encodes CASSQPGQAIYGYTF.

The rearrangement uses TRBV6-5 and TRBJ2-7; 7 bases map to TRBD1. With 5 bases clipped from V and 3 bases from J, the junction kept 4 bases outside the gene matches. There are 13 residues in the CDR3. CDR1 is MNHEY, CDR2 SVGAGI, per germline. For the CDR3, the DNA is TGTGCCAGCAGTATCGGGACAGTCTACGAGCAGTACTTC. Amino acid sequence: CASSIGTVYEQYF.

J is TRBJ1-2 and V is TRBV19; the match to TRBD1 covers 11 bases. Unmatched junction bases numbered 10, after V lost 5 bases and J lost 8 bases. Per germline, CDR1 LNHDA and CDR2 SQIVND (reference sequence). This CDR3 is built from 15 residues. In DNA form, the CDR3 reads TGTGCCAGTAGTGGCCGGGACAGGGGGTTAATCGGCTACACCTTC. Residues: CASSGRDRGLIGYTF.

The rearrangement joins TRBV6-1 to TRBJ1-5, with 8 nucleotides matching TRBD1. Trimming at V came to 7 bases and at J to 4 bases, leaving 6 bases not matched to a gene. The CDR3 has 14 residues. CDR1 is MNHNS, CDR2 SASEGT, per germline. CDR3 sequence reads: CASIRQGSNQPQHF. DNA of the CDR3: TGTGCCAGCATCAGACAGGGGTCTAATCAGCCCCAGCATTTT.

The chain couples TRBV5-1 to TRBJ2-2, with no clear D. This CDR3 has 12 amino acids. The germline V gene encodes CDR1 SGHRS and CDR2 YFSETQ. The V gene lost 0 bases and the J gene lost 7 bases, with 4 bases spanning the gap. CDR3 in DNA: TGCGCCAGCAGCTTGGAGCGCGGGGAGCTGTTTTTT. Translated: CASSLERGELFF.

The genes are TRBV2 and TRBJ1-2, with 7 bases lining up with TRBD1. Germline assignment: CDR1 SNHLY and CDR2 FYNNEI. The CDR3 spans 14 residues. V shed 5 bases and J 3 bases; nucleotides not matched to a gene: 6. The CDR3 protein is CASSSPDRDYGYTF. The CDR3, as DNA: TGTGCCAGCAGTTCTCCTGACAGGGACTATGGCTACACCTTC.

The chain is built from TRBV19 and TRBJ1-5; 7 bases line up with TRBD1. V trimming: 6 bases; J trimming: 3 bases; junction bases outside the gene matches: 5. The CDR3 has 14 residues. Looked up from germline, CDR1 is LNHDA and CDR2 is SQIVND (reference sequence). The CDR3 protein is CASSLTGVNQPQHF. The CDR3 DNA follows: TGTGCCAGTAGCCTCACAGGGGTCAATCAGCCCCAGCATTTT. The variable domain in full, with the rest retrieved from reference TRBV19 and TRBJ1-5, is DGGITQSPKYLFRKEGQNVTLSCEQNLNHDAMYWYRQDPGQGLRLIYYSQIVNDFQKGDIAEGYSVSREKKESFPLTVTSAQKNPTAFYLCASSLTGVNQPQHFGDGTRLSIL.

There are a few counts of this clone. The chain employs TRBV4-3 and TRBJ1-3; the match to TRBD1 covers 9 bases. Germline V CDR1 and CDR2: LGHNA, YSLEER. This CDR3 has 17 residues. Trimming took 3 bases from V and 1 from J; bases not matched to a gene: 7. The CDR3 spells CASSHWTGARSGNTIYF. Written as DNA, the CDR3 is TGCGCCAGCAGCCATTGGACAGGGGCCAGATCTGGAAACACCATATATTTT.

The CDR3 region has the DNA TGTGCCAGCAGCTCCGACAGGTTTCAGCCCCAGCATTTT. Translation: CASSSDRFQPQHF. The chain employs TRBV7-2 and TRBJ1-5; D is possibly TRBD1 (6 bases). This CDR3 is built from 13 residues. Germline CDR1 reads SGHTA; CDR2 reads FQGNSA. V dropped 4 bases and J dropped 6 bases, with 10 bases sitting between them.

This clone was detected a few times. The V and J genes are TRBV7-6 and TRBJ2-3; the D gene is possibly TRBD2 (6 bases). CDR3 length equals 15 residues. Germline V gene data show CDR1 as SGHVS and CDR2 as FNYEAQ. V was cut by 2 bases and J by 3 bases, with 12 bases left in between. The CDR3 sequence is CASSLRSGETDTQYF. DNA for the CDR3: TGTGCCAGCAGCTTACGGTCGGGAGAGACAGATACGCAGTATTTT.

The chain combines TRBV5-4 with TRBJ2-7; 9 bases fit TRBD2. The germline CDR1 and CDR2 sequences are SGHNT and YYREEE (reference sequence). The CDR3 covers 16 residues. The J segment lost 1 base and the V segment lost 0 bases, leaving 5 bases of the junction unmatched. As DNA, the CDR3 is TGTGCCAGCAGCTTGGGGTTTAGCGGGGGATCCTACGAGCAGTACTTC. This encodes CASSLGFSGGSYEQYF.

The V and J genes are TRBV25-1 and TRBJ1-2; D ambiguous. The CDR3 totals 12 residues. From germline, CDR1 is MGHDK and CDR2 SYGVNS. V gave up 3 bases and J gave up 7 bases, with 9 bases separating them. The CDR3 DNA is TGTGCCAGCAGTGAGTGGCCGGGTGGCTACACCTTC. Translation: CASSEWPGGYTF.

CDR3 protein: CASSYETGWVAEAFF. CDR3 sequence (DNA): TGTGCCAGCAGCTACGAGACAGGGTGGGTAGCTGAAGCTTTCTTT. The gene calls are TRBV7-2 and TRBJ1-1, with 7 positions matching TRBD1. The germline CDR1 and CDR2 sequences are SGHTA and FQGNSA. V dropped 4 bases and J dropped 6; count of bases not matched to a gene: 11. The CDR3 totals 15 residues. Together with reference TRBV7-2 and TRBJ1-1, the CDR3 gives the full variable domain: GAGVSQSPSNKVTEKGKDVELRCDPISGHTALYWYRQSLGQGLEFLIYFQGNSAPDKSGLPSDRFSAERTGGSVSTLTIQRTQQEDSAVYLCASSYETGWVAEAFFGQGTRLTVV.

Here the CDR3 DNA reads TGCAGCGTAGGACAGGGGGGCAATGAGCAGTTCTTC. Translation: CSVGQGGNEQFF. J is TRBJ2-1 and V is TRBV29-1; 10 positions agree with TRBD1. Germline CDR1 SQVTM, CDR2 ANQGSEA. The CDR3 runs to 12 residues. After removal of 6 bases from V and 6 bases from J, the junction contained 2 bases not matched to a gene.

The sample holds a few counts of this clone. The rearrangement joins TRBV2 to TRBJ1-6, with D maybe TRBD1 (5 bases). Germline values: CDR1 SNHLY, CDR2 FYNNEI. This CDR3 contains 16 residues. Trimming pared 8 bases from V and 7 bases from J, leaving 21 bases between. CDR3 amino acids: CASYWDSNTGNSPLHF. The CDR3 bases are TGTGCCAGCTATTGGGACTCTAACACGGGGAATTCACCCCTCCACTTT.

This clone appeared a few times. V and J are TRBV28 and TRBJ2-2; D remains unclear. V dropped 1 base and J dropped 1 base, with 7 bases sitting between them. The CDR3 spans 15 residues. CDR1 MDHEN and CDR2 SYDVKM come from the germline V gene. The CDR3 region is CASSLFAENTGELFF. CDR3 sequence (DNA): TGTGCCAGCAGTTTATTTGCGGAGAACACCGGGGAGCTGTTTTTT.

This clone was seen a few times. CDR3 residues: CASSQDSGVDEQYF. CDR3 coding DNA: TGCGCCAGCAGCCAAGATTCCGGGGTGGACGAGCAGTACTTC. The chain joins TRBV4-3 to TRBJ2-7; D is perhaps TRBD2 (5 bases). Germline V gene sequence: CDR1 LGHNA, CDR2 YSLEER. The germline V and J ends were trimmed by 0 bases and 5 bases, with 11 bases remaining between them. CDR3 size: 14 residues.

The genes are TRBV11-2 and TRBJ1-6, with no clear D. The CDR3 covers 14 residues. Germline V gene lookup returns CDR1 SGHAT and CDR2 FQNNGV. The V and J ends lost 3 bases and 7 bases respectively, with 10 bases between them. CDR3 in amino acids: CASSFMDWNSPLHF. The CDR3 bases are TGTGCCAGCAGCTTTATGGACTGGAATTCACCCCTCCACTTT. Supplemented by reference TRBV11-2 and TRBJ1-6, the full variable domain reads EAGVAQSPRYKIIEKRQSVAFWCNPISGHATLYWYQQILGQGPKLLIQFQNNGVVDDSQLPKDRFSAERLKGVDSTLKIQPAKLEDSAVYLCASSFMDWNSPLHFGNGTRLTVT.

This sequence joins TRBV5-1 and TRBJ2-3, with D perhaps TRBD2 (5 bases). V was cut by 4 bases and J by 1 base, with 22 bases left in between. Looked up from germline, CDR1 is SGHRS and CDR2 is YFSETQ. CDR3 length: 18 residues. The CDR3 DNA reads TGCGCCAGCAGCCCCCCGCGGGCCGCCCCCGTTGGCACAGATACGCAGTATTTT. As protein: CASSPPRAAPVGTDTQYF.

The chain joins TRBV21-1 to TRBJ2-2; the table assigns TRBD1, which was not confirmed against the DNA. TRBV21-1 corresponds to a pseudogene. CDR3 size: 21 residues. The CDR3 sequence is CASSKAWSGQGRIINTGELFF. Written as DNA, the CDR3 is TGTGCCAGCAGCAAAGCTTGGAGTGGTCAGGGGCGGATAATTAACACCGGGGAGCTGTTTTTT.

This chain joins TRBV27 and TRBJ1-3; weak D call: TRBD1 (5 bases). Germline loops: CDR1 MNHEY, CDR2 SMNVEV (reference sequence). The CDR3 is 16 amino acids. Trimming pared 5 bases from V and 1 base from J, leaving 15 bases between. CDR3 in amino acids: CASSPMEGRSGNTIYF. The CDR3, as DNA: TGTGCCAGCAGTCCCATGGAGGGGAGATCTGGAAACACCATATATTTT.

The rearrangement links TRBV5-4 to TRBJ2-6; tentative D call: TRBD1 (6 bases). Trimming stripped 4 bases from V and 0 bases from J, with 11 bases between. The germline CDR1 and CDR2 sequences are SGHNT and YYREEE (reference sequence). CDR3 length: 16 residues. The CDR3 DNA reads as TGTGCCAGCAGCAAGGACAGTTACTCTGGGGCCAACGTCCTGACTTTC. This sequence encodes CASSKDSYSGANVLTF.